The 21 T cell receptor beta chains listed next were all sequenced from one sample in a study of response to subunit inactivated influenza vaccine. TCRdb used MiXCR to reprocess the RT-PCR reads, holding one entry per CDR3 protein. The sample holds around 520,000 distinct CDR3 sequences, about 11% seen once. The sample was PBMCs from blood, taken on the day of vaccination. These TCRs come from a man aged 45-65 years who received an inactivated influenza vaccine.

This clonotype appeared a few times. The chain couples TRBV6-2 or TRBV6-3 to TRBJ2-4; D perhaps matches TRBD1 (6 bases). Looked up from germline, CDR1 is MNHEY and CDR2 is SVGEGT. Trimming took 4 bases from V and 3 from J, leaving 19 bases between them. The CDR3 has 17 amino acids. CDR3 sequence reads: CASSSRERGLLKNIQYF. The CDR3 nucleotides read TGTGCCAGCAGTTCGAGGGAGAGGGGGTTGCTCAAAAACATTCAGTACTTC.

The rearrangement joins TRBV6-2 or TRBV6-3 to TRBJ1-5, with a weak D call TRBD1 (6 bases). Germline V gene data show CDR1 as MNHEY and CDR2 as SVGEGT. The CDR3 is 15 amino acids. Trimming removed 6 bases at V and 2 bases at J, with 14 bases between. The CDR3 nucleotides are TGTGCCAGCAGAAAAGGGGGGGAGGGCAATCAGCCCCAGCATTTT. Protein: CASRKGGEGNQPQHF.

This clonotype showed up many times. The chain employs TRBV7-2 and TRBJ2-3; 8 bases align to TRBD2. The CDR3 has 15 amino acids. Losses at the gene ends were 1 base for V and 0 bases for J; bases not matched to a gene: 0. The germline CDR1 and CDR2 sequences are SGHTA and FQGNSA. CDR3: CASSLVAGSTDTQYF. The CDR3, as DNA: TGTGCCAGCAGCTTAGTAGCGGGGAGCACAGATACGCAGTATTTT. Full variable domain (rest looked up from reference TRBV7-2 and TRBJ2-3): GAGVSQSPSNKVTEKGKDVELRCDPISGHTALYWYRQSLGQGLEFLIYFQGNSAPDKSGLPSDRFSAERTGGSVSTLTIQRTQQEDSAVYLCASSLVAGSTDTQYFGPGTRLTVL.

This clonotype was recorded at least ten times. The V call is TRBV6-6, the J call TRBJ2-3, with D possibly matching TRBD1 (5 bases). The CDR3 has 15 residues. Germline V gene lookup returns CDR1 MNHNY and CDR2 SVGAGI (reference sequence). V gave up 6 bases and J gave up 0 bases, with 13 bases separating them. This CDR3 reads CASRTTGPSTDTQYF. In nucleotides, the CDR3 is TGTGCCAGCAGGACCACAGGACCCAGCACAGATACGCAGTATTTT.

This clonotype was seen more than once but under ten times. The V gene is TRBV5-1, the J gene TRBJ2-7, with 8 positions matching TRBD2. This CDR3 comprises 15 residues. Germline loops: CDR1 SGHRS, CDR2 YFSETQ. J was trimmed by 3 bases and V by 6 bases; bases with no gene match: 11. CDR3 region: CASTFRSSGIYEQYF. The CDR3 DNA is TGCGCCAGCACCTTTCGAAGTAGCGGGATCTACGAGCAGTACTTC.

The CDR3 region is CASSRRLVASVGGPVEQFF. The CDR3, as DNA: TGTGCCAGCTCACGCCGCCTGGTCGCCTCGGTGGGAGGGCCTGTCGAGCAGTTCTTC. The rearrangement joins TRBV18 to TRBJ2-1, with TRBD2 matching over 7 bases. The CDR3 spans 19 residues. V dropped 4 bases and J dropped 10; count of bases not matched to a gene: 25. CDR1 is KGHSH and CDR2 is LQKENI in the germline V gene.

Notes on this clonotype: A much larger clone differs from this one at a single base, so this may be a read error. The J gene is TRBJ1-5, the V gene TRBV7-8; 8 bases are a match to TRBD1. The CDR3 is 17 amino acids. Germline-derived CDR1 and CDR2 are SGHVS and FQNEAQ. CDR3 loop: CASTLGWSGGINQPQHF. In DNA, the CDR3 is TGTGCCAGCACCTTAGGGTGGTCAGGGGGCATCAATCAGCCCCAGCATTTT.

The chain links TRBV7-3 to TRBJ2-1, with unresolved D. Germline V gene lookup returns CDR1 SGHTA and CDR2 FQGTGA. Between the trimmed V and J ends, which lost 5 bases and 7 bases, there was a span of 12 bases. The CDR3 contains 13 residues. CDR3 in amino acids: CASSGRAANEQFF. Here the CDR3 DNA reads TGTGCCAGCAGCGGAAGGGCGGCAAATGAGCAGTTCTTC.

This clonotype has a count of ten or more. The V call is TRBV6-5, the J call TRBJ1-3, with D tentatively TRBD1 (6 bases). Deletions cut 0 bases from V and 3 bases from J, with 18 bases between. CDR1 is MNHEY and CDR2 is SVGAGI in the germline V gene. The CDR3 is made up of 18 amino acids. The CDR3 nucleotides are TGTGCCAGCAGTTACTCTCCGGTCGGGGGGGCTGGTGGAAACACCATATATTTT. Its protein is CASSYSPVGGAGGNTIYF.

This clonotype has a handful of counts. CDR3 residues: CASSQAGRDKNIQYF. The DNA of the CDR3 is TGCGCCAGCAGCCAAGCCGGGAGAGACAAAAACATTCAGTACTTC. This sequence joins TRBV4-1 and TRBJ2-4, with D perhaps TRBD2 (6 bases). Germline loops: CDR1 MGHRA, CDR2 YSYEKL. The CDR3 runs 15 residues. V was pared by 1 base and J by 3 bases, with 10 bases between.

J is TRBJ2-5 and V is TRBV5-1; the D is unclear. Germline CDR1 reads SGHRS; CDR2 reads YFSETQ. This CDR3 is built from 13 residues. V gave up 7 bases and J gave up 1 base, with 11 bases separating them. In DNA, the CDR3 is TGCGCCAGCGGAAGGAACCTCCAAGAGACCCAGTACTTC. As protein: CASGRNLQETQYF. Using reference TRBV5-1 and TRBJ2-5 for the parts outside the CDR3, the full variable domain is KAGVTQTPRYLIKTRGQQVTLSCSPISGHRSVSWYQQTPGQGLQFLFEYFSETQRNKGNFPGRFSGRQFSNSRSEMNVSTLELGDSALYLCASGRNLQETQYFGPGTRLLVL.

The chain has TRBV18 and TRBJ2-1, with 9 nucleotides matching TRBD1. This CDR3 is built from 16 residues. J was trimmed by 2 bases and V by 2 bases; bases with no gene match: 4. Per germline, CDR1 KGHSH and CDR2 LQKENI. CDR3 coding DNA: TGTGCCAGCTCACCAACGGGACAGGGCACCTACAATGAGCAGTTCTTC. Its translation is CASSPTGQGTYNEQFF.

The rearrangement links TRBV7-6 to TRBJ2-1; 11 nucleotides match TRBD2. The CDR3 covers 17 residues. Germline V gene lookup returns CDR1 SGHVS and CDR2 FNYEAQ. With 5 bases clipped from V and 8 bases from J, the junction kept 14 bases outside the gene matches. This CDR3 is CASSPGTSGYLFHEQFF. The CDR3 DNA is TGTGCCAGCAGCCCCGGGACTAGCGGTTATTTATTCCATGAGCAGTTCTTC.

The genes are TRBV5-1 and TRBJ2-2, with 9 bases lining up with TRBD2. The germline CDR1 and CDR2 sequences are SGHRS and YFSETQ. Losses at the gene ends were 4 bases for V and 6 bases for J; bases not matched to a gene: 7. This CDR3 has 15 amino acids. The CDR3 region has the DNA TGCGCCAGCAGCATGCGGACTAGCGAGGCCGGGGAGCTGTTTTTT. Translation: CASSMRTSEAGELFF. The whole variable domain, filled in from reference TRBV5-1 and TRBJ2-2, reads KAGVTQTPRYLIKTRGQQVTLSCSPISGHRSVSWYQQTPGQGLQFLFEYFSETQRNKGNFPGRFSGRQFSNSRSEMNVSTLELGDSALYLCASSMRTSEAGELFFGEGSRLTVL.

This chain links TRBV20-1 with TRBJ2-7; either TRBD1 or TRBD2 may supply D (5 bases each). V was cut by 7 bases and J by 2 bases, with 21 bases left in between. CDR3 size: 15 residues. CDR1 is DFQATT, CDR2 SNEGSKA, per germline (reference sequence). CDR3 in DNA: TGCAGTGTCGCACGGGCCGGGGACGTAACCTACGAGCAGTACTTC. Translated: CSVARAGDVTYEQYF.

The V call is TRBV20-1, the J call TRBJ1-1; D is ambiguous. Germline V gene sequence: CDR1 DFQATT, CDR2 SNEGSKA (reference sequence). This CDR3 spans 13 amino acids. V lost 3 bases and J lost 2, with 10 bases in between. The CDR3 reads CSASTTTNTEAFF. CDR3 bases: TGCAGTGCTAGTACGACTACAAACACTGAAGCTTTCTTT.

This clonotype was recorded at least ten times. The rearrangement joins TRBV12-3 or TRBV12-4 to TRBJ2-7; 7 nucleotides agree with TRBD1. J gave up 5 bases and V 5 bases, and 12 bases lay outside the gene matches. The CDR3 covers 15 residues. The CDR3 loop is CASSTRTGPLDEQYF. CDR3 bases: TGTGCCAGCAGTACACGGACAGGACCTTTGGACGAGCAGTACTTC.

The chain links TRBV7-8 to TRBJ2-5, with D perhaps TRBD1 or TRBD2 (5 bases each). The CDR3 has 14 amino acids. Germline V lookup: CDR1 SGHVS, CDR2 FQNEAQ. Trimming took off 5 bases at V and 5 bases at J, with 15 bases between the two ends. DNA for the CDR3: TGTGCCAGCAGCAAAGGGACCCTAGGGGAGACCCAGTACTTC. It yields the protein CASSKGTLGETQYF.

This clonotype has ten or more counts. The chain employs TRBV15 and TRBJ2-1; D is undetermined. This CDR3 has 15 amino acids. Looked up from germline, CDR1 is LNHNV and CDR2 is YYDKDF (reference sequence). Deletions cut 5 bases from V and 1 base from J, with 12 bases between. This chain's CDR3 is CATSPAMQSYNEQFF. As DNA, the CDR3 is TGTGCCACCAGCCCCGCGATGCAATCCTACAATGAGCAGTTCTTC.

This chain links TRBV19 with TRBJ1-1; 7 bases align to TRBD1. V lost 2 bases, J lost 0 bases, and 6 bases stayed unmatched. The V gene's germline CDR1 is LNHDA and CDR2 SQIVND (reference sequence). The CDR3 sequence is 16 residues long. This CDR3 is CASSISRQGLNTEAFF. DNA of the CDR3: TGTGCCAGTAGTATAAGCCGACAGGGATTGAACACTGAAGCTTTCTTT.

There are many counts of this clonotype. The chain joins TRBV10-3 to TRBJ2-2, with D tentatively TRBD2 (6 bases). CDR3 length: 15 amino acids. Trimming pared 0 bases from V and 4 bases from J, leaving 9 bases between. Germline-derived CDR1 and CDR2 are ENHRY and SYGVKD. CDR3 residues: CAISESGGSTGELFF. In nucleotides, the CDR3 is TGTGCCATCAGTGAGTCTGGAGGGAGCACCGGGGAGCTGTTTTTT.